The rows below give T cell receptor beta chains drawn from one sample of a study of cytomegalovirus exposure and HLA in healthy donors. The repertoire was sequenced with immunoSEQ multiplex PCR; TCRdb's copy has only in-frame clones and lacks some. The sample contains 90,000 to 130,000 clones, more than 75% of which appear only once. Source material: PBMCs. These receptors were taken from a man aged 35-49 years in good health and CMV-seronegative. Both conserved end residues are part of each CDR3. Fields, in order: CDR3 length, D gene, V gene, clone size, J gene, CDR3 DNA, CDR3 protein. D genes are given only for firm matches. Where a row states a size, it is once, few, many or the class of an expanded clone; other rows omit it.

12	-	TRBV7-6	-	TRBJ2-1	TGTGCCAGCAGCCTCCACGCCGGGACATCCGTCTTC	CASSLHAGTSVF
18	-	TRBV19	-	TRBJ2-3	TGTGCCAGTAGTATAGATCGGGTGAAGGGGGTTTCGATGGATACGCAGTATTTT	CASSIDRVKGVSMDTQYF
14	-	TRBV9	-	TRBJ1-3	TGTGCCAGCAGCGTAGGGACAGCAGGAAACACCATATATTTT	CASSVGTAGNTIYF
18	TRBD2	TRBV6-1	-	TRBJ2-4	TGTGCCAGCAGTGAAGCCGGGCTAGCGGGGGGCTACCGGGACATTCAGTACTTC	CASSEAGLAGGYRDIQYF
12	-	TRBV7-8	once	TRBJ1-2	TGTGCCAGCAGCTTAAAGGGAGCCGGCTACACCTTC	CASSLKGAGYTF
14	TRBD1	TRBV10-3	-	TRBJ1-1	TGTGCCATCAGTCCTGGGACAGGAGTTCCTACAGCTTTCTTT	CAISPGTGVPTAFF
14	-	TRBV7-2	-	TRBJ1-1	TGTGCCAGCAGGGAGGGGAGCATGAACACTGAAGCTTTCTTT	CASREGSMNTEAFF
15	TRBD1	TRBV6-1	-	TRBJ2-5	TGTGCCAGCAGGGACGCGGGACAGGGGGTCGAGACCCAGTACTTC	CASRDAGQGVETQYF
17	TRBD2	TRBV9	-	TRBJ2-1	TGTGCCAGCAGCCTAGAGGCTCAGCGGGGGGCAACGGCGGAGCAGTTCTTC	CASSLEAQRGATAEQFF
13	-	TRBV6-4	-	TRBJ1-1	TGTGCCAGCAGCTTAAACAGGGCCACTGAAGCTTTCTTT	CASSLNRATEAFF
15	TRBD2	TRBV6-5	-	TRBJ2-3	TGTGCCAGCAGGATTAGCGGGGGTCAGGCAGATACGCAGTATTTT	CASRISGGQADTQYF
14	-	TRBV15	once	TRBJ2-6	TGTGCCACCAGCAGCCGGTCTGGGGCCAACGTCCTGACTTTC	CATSSRSGANVLTF
14	-	TRBV6-6	-	TRBJ1-1	TGTGCCAGCATTCAGGCAGGGATGAACACTGAAGCTTTCTTT	CASIQAGMNTEAFF
13	-	TRBV6-5	-	TRBJ1-1	TGTGCCAGCAGCCTCGACTGGAACACTGAAGCTTTCTTT	CASSLDWNTEAFF
15	-	TRBV5-1	-	TRBJ2-2	TGCGCCAGCAGCTTGGGTACAGGCGGCACCGGGGAGCTGTTTTTT	CASSLGTGGTGELFF
16	TRBD1	TRBV10-1	few	TRBJ2-7	TGCGCCAGCAGACCGTTCCGGGACAGGGGGCTTTACGAGCAGTACTTC	CASRPFRDRGLYEQYF
15	TRBD1	TRBV28	few	TRBJ2-1	TGTGCCAGCAGTTCAACCGGGACAGGCGGCAATGAGCAGTTCTTC	CASSSTGTGGNEQFF
15	-	TRBV28	few	TRBJ1-3	TGTGCCAGCAGTTCCACAGGGAGCTCTGGAAACACCATATATTTT	CASSSTGSSGNTIYF
13	TRBD2	TRBV5-1	-	TRBJ2-5	TGCGCCAGCAGCTTCCCGGGGGGGGAGACCCAGTACTTC	CASSFPGGETQYF
13	-	TRBV6-4	once	TRBJ1-1	TGTGCCAGCAGTAAACAGGTATACACTGAAGCTTTCTTT	CASSKQVYTEAFF
15	TRBD1	TRBV13	-	TRBJ1-1	TGTGCCAGCAGCAGGCGGAACAGGGGGAACACTGAAGCTTTCTTT	CASSRRNRGNTEAFF
14	TRBD1	TRBV5-1	once	TRBJ1-4	TGCGCCAGCAGCCCACAGGGGGCTGGCGAAAAACTGTTTTTT	CASSPQGAGEKLFF
14	TRBD2	TRBV6-5	-	TRBJ2-4	TGTGCCAGCGCCCCGAGTGGCAGGGAGGGCATTCAGTACTTC	CASAPSGREGIQYF
13	TRBD1	TRBV19	-	TRBJ1-2	TGTGCCAGTAGTCCAGACAGGGTGGTTGGCTACACCTTC	CASSPDRVVGYTF
16	-	TRBV2	-	TRBJ1-6	TGTGCCAGCAGCCCCCGGGATCTTCTTTATAATTCACCCCTCCACTTT	CASSPRDLLYNSPLHF
16	TRBD2	TRBV7-2	-	TRBJ2-1	TGTGCCAGCAGCTTAGAAGCCAGCGGGGGGGCCCATGAGCAGTTCTTC	CASSLEASGGAHEQFF
15	-	TRBV7-8	once	TRBJ1-2	TGTGCCAGCAGCTTAGCGCAGGGGACTAACTATGGCTACACCTTC	CASSLAQGTNYGYTF
14	TRBD1	TRBV6-5	-	TRBJ1-6	TGTGCCAGCAGTTCCGACAGGGCAGGTTCACCCCTCCACTTT	CASSSDRAGSPLHF
14	-	TRBV19	-	TRBJ1-5	TGTGCCAGCTCCCCGGGGGGGAGCAATCAGCCCCAGCATTTT	CASSPGGSNQPQHF
14	TRBD1	TRBV7-2	-	TRBJ2-1	TGTGCCAGCAGCCCTCCGGGACAGCCGCGGGAGCAGTTCTTC	CASSPPGQPREQFF
12	-	TRBV7-2	-	TRBJ1-2	TGTGCCAGCAGCTTATCCTCCTATGGCTACACCTTC	CASSLSSYGYTF
15	-	TRBV5-1	-	TRBJ1-2	TGCGCCAGCAGCTTGAGAGGGAGCGGGGACTATGGCTACACCTTC	CASSLRGSGDYGYTF
16	TRBD1	TRBV27	-	TRBJ1-5	TGTGCCAGCAGTACTCGACAGGGTGTTAGCAATCAGCCCCAGCATTTT	CASSTRQGVSNQPQHF
18	TRBD1	TRBV28	few	TRBJ2-2	TGTGCCAGCAGCCGCCGGGACAGGGGGCTTGTCAACACCGGGGAGCTGTTTTTT	CASSRRDRGLVNTGELFF
14	-	TRBV2	-	TRBJ1-1	TGTGCCAGCAGTTCGAAGGACAGGAACACTGAAGCTTTCTTT	CASSSKDRNTEAFF
16	-	TRBV28	-	TRBJ1-1	TGTGCCAGCACTCCGCCCCGGGTTGGTAGGAACACTGAAGCTTTCTTT	CASTPPRVGRNTEAFF
17	TRBD1	TRBV4-2	-	TRBJ1-6	TGTGCCAGCAGCCATCAGGGGGACCTCTCGGGTAATTCACCCCTCCACTTT	CASSHQGDLSGNSPLHF
15	-	TRBV4-3	-	TRBJ1-4	TGCGCCAGCAGCTTCGGGGGGGGGAAGAGTGAAAAACTGTTTTTT	CASSFGGGKSEKLFF
15	TRBD1	TRBV9	-	TRBJ1-1	TGTGCCAGCAGCCCGCGGACAGGGCCGGACACTGAAGCTTTCTTT	CASSPRTGPDTEAFF
17	-	TRBV7-9	-	TRBJ1-5	TGTGCCAGCAGCGCGACACAGGGCGGATCGGGGAATCAGCCCCAGCATTTT	CASSATQGGSGNQPQHF
13	-	TRBV30	-	TRBJ1-4	TGTGCCTGGAGCGGGGGAACTAATGAAAAACTGTTTTTT	CAWSGGTNEKLFF
17	TRBD1	TRBV5-1	-	TRBJ1-1	TGCGCCAGCAGCTTGATGCAGGGGGCGGTGGTGAACACTGAAGCTTTCTTT	CASSLMQGAVVNTEAFF